A few counts support the clone carrying this T cell receptor beta chain. Per germline, CDR1 SEHNR and CDR2 FQNEAQ (reference sequence). V trimming: 2 bases; J trimming: 0 bases; junction bases outside the gene matches: 7. This CDR3 region has 17 residues. TCRdb reanalysed the RT-PCR reads using MiXCR and keeps one entry per CDR3 protein. This sample has about 700,000 distinct CDR3 sequences, with 12% to 15% found just once. This TCR came from a female donor in good health, serving as a healthy control. Sample: memory CD4+ T cells from blood. The genes are TRBV7-9 and TRBJ1-2; TRBD1 agrees at 9 bases. The CDR3, as DNA: TGTGCCAGCAGCTTACCGGACAGGGGACCCGCTAACTATGGCTACACCTTC. Translation: CASSLPDRGPANYGYTF.